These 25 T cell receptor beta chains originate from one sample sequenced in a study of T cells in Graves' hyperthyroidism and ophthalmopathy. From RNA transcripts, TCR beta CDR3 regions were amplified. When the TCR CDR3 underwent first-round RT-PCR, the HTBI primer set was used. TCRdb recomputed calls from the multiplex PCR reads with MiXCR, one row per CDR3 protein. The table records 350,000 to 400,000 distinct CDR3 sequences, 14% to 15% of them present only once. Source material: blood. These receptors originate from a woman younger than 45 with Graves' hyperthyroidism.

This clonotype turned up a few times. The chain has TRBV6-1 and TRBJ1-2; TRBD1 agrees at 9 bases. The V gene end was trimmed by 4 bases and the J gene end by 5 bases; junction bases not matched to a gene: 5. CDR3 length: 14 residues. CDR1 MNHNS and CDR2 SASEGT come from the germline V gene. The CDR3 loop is CASSAGTGIYGYTF. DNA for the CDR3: TGTGCCAGCAGTGCCGGGACAGGGATATATGGCTACACCTTC.

The CDR3 DNA reads TGTGCCAGTAGTCACGACATAAACTATGGCTACACCTTC. Amino acids: CASSHDINYGYTF. This chain uses TRBV19 with TRBJ1-2; no clear D gene. CDR1 and CDR2 from the germline V gene are LNHDA and SQIVND (reference sequence). Trimming took 5 bases from V and 2 from J, leaving 9 bases between them. This CDR3 contains 13 residues.

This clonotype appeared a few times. This CDR3 reads CASAPTGVGSYNEQFF. CDR3 nucleotides: TGCGCCAGCGCCCCGACAGGGGTAGGGTCCTACAATGAGCAGTTCTTC. The chain couples TRBV5-1 to TRBJ2-1; TRBD1 agrees at 8 bases. The CDR3 length is 16 residues. V dropped 7 bases and J dropped 1; count of bases not matched to a gene: 10. Germline CDR1 and CDR2: SGHRS and YFSETQ.

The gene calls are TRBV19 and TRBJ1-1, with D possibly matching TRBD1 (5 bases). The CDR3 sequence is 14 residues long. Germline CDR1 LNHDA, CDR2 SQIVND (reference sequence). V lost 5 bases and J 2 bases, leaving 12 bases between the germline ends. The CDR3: CASSRPGANTEAFF. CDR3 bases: TGTGCCAGTAGTCGTCCCGGGGCCAACACTGAAGCTTTCTTT.

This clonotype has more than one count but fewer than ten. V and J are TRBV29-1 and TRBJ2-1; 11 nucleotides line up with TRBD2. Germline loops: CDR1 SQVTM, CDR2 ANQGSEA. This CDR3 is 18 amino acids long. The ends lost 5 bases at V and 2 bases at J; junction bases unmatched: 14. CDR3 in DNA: TGCAGCGTTCCCCATAGCCAGATGACTAGCGGGACCTACAATGAGCAGTTCTTC. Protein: CSVPHSQMTSGTYNEQFF.

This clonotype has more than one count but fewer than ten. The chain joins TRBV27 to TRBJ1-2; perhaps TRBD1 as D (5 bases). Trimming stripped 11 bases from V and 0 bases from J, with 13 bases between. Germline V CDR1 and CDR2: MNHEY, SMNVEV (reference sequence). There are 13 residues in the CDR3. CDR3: CAASGTPNYGYTF. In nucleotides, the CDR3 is TGTGCCGCTTCCGGGACTCCTAACTATGGCTACACCTTC.

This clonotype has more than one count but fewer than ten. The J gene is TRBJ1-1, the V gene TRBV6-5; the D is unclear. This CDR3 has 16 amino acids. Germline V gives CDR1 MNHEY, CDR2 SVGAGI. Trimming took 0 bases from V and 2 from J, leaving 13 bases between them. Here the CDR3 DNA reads TGTGCCAGCAGTTACTCTTCACAGATAGATAACACTGAAGCTTTCTTT. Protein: CASSYSSQIDNTEAFF.

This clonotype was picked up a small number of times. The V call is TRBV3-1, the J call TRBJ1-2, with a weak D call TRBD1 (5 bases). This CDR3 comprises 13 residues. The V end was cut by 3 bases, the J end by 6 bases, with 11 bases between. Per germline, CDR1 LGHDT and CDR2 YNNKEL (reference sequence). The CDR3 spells CASSQAGRHGYTF. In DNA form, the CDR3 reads TGTGCCAGCAGCCAGGCAGGGAGACATGGCTACACCTTC.

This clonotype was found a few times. The CDR3 coding sequence is TGCGCCAGCAGCTCTCGCCCCGACGCAAGACATTATGAGCAGTTCTTC. It specifies CASSSRPDARHYEQFF. This chain connects TRBV5-1 to TRBJ2-1; D uncertain. V was cut by 3 bases and J by 8 bases, with 21 bases left in between. This CDR3 is built from 16 residues. Germline assignment: CDR1 SGHRS and CDR2 YFSETQ.

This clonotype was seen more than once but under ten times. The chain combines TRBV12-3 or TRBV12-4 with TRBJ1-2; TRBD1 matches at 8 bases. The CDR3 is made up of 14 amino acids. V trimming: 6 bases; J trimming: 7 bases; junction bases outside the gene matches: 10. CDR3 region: CASRPRQGAGGYTF. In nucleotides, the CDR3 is TGTGCCAGCAGACCTCGTCAGGGGGCTGGTGGCTACACCTTC.

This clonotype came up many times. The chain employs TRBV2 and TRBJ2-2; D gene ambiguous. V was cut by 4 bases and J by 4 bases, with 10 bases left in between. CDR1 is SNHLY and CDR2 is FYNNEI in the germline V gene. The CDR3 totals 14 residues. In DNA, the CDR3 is TGTGCCAGCAGTGTGTTAGCCCCCACCGGGGAGCTGTTTTTT. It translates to CASSVLAPTGELFF.

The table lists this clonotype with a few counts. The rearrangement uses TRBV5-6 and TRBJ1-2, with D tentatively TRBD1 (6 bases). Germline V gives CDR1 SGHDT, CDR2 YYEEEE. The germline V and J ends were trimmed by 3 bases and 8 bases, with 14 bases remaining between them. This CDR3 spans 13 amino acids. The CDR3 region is CASSSGELWGYTF. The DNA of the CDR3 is TGTGCCAGCAGCTCAGGGGAACTATGGGGCTACACCTTC.

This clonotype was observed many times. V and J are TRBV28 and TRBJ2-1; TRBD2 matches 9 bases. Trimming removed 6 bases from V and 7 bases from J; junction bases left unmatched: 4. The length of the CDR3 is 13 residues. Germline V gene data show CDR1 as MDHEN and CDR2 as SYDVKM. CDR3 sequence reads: CASRLAGANEQFF. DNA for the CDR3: TGTGCCAGCAGGTTAGCGGGGGCTAATGAGCAGTTCTTC.

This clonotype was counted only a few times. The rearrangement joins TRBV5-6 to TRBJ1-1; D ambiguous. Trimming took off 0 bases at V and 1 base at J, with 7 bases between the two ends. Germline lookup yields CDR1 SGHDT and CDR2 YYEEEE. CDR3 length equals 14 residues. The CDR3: CASSLGSWNTEAFF. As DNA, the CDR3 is TGTGCCAGCAGCTTGGGAAGTTGGAACACTGAAGCTTTCTTT. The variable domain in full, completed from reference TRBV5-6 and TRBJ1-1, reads DAGVTQSPTHLIKTRGQQVTLRCSPKSGHDTVSWYQQALGQGPQFIFQYYEEEERQRGNFPDRFSGHQFPNYSSELNVNALLLGDSALYLCASSLGSWNTEAFFGQGTRLTVV.

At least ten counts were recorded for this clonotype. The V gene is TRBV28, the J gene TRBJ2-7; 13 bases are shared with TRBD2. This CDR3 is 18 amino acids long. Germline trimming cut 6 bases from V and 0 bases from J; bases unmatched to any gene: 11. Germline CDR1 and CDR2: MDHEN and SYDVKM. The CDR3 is CASSPGTSGIISSYEQYF. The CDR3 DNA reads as TGTGCCAGCAGCCCCGGGACTAGCGGGATAATTAGCTCCTACGAGCAGTACTTC. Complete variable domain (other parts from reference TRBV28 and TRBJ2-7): DVKVTQSSRYLVKRTGEKVFLECVQDMDHENMFWYRQDPGLGLRLIYFSYDVKMKEKGDIPEGYSVSREKKERFSLILESASTNQTSMYLCASSPGTSGIISSYEQYFGPGTRLTVT.

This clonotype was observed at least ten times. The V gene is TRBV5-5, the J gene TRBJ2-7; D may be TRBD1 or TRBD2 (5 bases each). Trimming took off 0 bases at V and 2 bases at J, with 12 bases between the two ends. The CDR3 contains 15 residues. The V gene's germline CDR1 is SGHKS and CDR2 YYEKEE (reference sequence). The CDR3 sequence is CASSLVEGPTYEQYF. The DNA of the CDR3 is TGTGCCAGCAGCTTGGTTGAGGGGCCGACCTACGAGCAGTACTTC. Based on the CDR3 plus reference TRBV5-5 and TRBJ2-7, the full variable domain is DAGVTQSPTHLIKTRGQQVTLRCSPISGHKSVSWYQQVLGQGPQFIFQYYEKEERGRGNFPDRFSARQFPNYSSELNVNALLLGDSALYLCASSLVEGPTYEQYFGPGTRLTVT.

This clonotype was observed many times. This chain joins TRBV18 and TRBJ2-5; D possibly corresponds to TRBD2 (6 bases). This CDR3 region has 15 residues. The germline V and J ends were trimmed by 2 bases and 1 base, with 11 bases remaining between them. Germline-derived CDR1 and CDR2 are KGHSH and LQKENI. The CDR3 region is CASSPTRDFQETQYF. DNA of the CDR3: TGTGCCAGCTCACCAACACGGGACTTCCAAGAGACCCAGTACTTC.

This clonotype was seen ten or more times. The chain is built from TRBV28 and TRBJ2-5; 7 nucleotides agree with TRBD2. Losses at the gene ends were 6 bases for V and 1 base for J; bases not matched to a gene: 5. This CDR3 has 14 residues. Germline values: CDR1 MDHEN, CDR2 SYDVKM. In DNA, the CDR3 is TGTGCCAGCAGCCCCGGGGGGACCCAAGAGACCCAGTACTTC. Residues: CASSPGGTQETQYF.

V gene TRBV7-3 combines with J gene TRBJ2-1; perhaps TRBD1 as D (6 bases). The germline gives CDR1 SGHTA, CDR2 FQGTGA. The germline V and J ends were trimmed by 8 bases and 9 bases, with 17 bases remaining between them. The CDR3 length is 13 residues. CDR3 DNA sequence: TGTGCCAGCCTAAGGTCTCTAGGGGGTGAGCAGTTCTTC. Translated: CASLRSLGGEQFF.

The CDR3 DNA reads TGCAGTGCTAGGCGGAGTGGAGCGGGAGGGCGAACAGGTGAGAATGAGCAGTTCTTC. Translated: CSARRSGAGGRTGENEQFF. This chain links TRBV20-1 with TRBJ2-1, with TRBD2 matching over 10 bases. CDR1 and CDR2 (germline): DFQATT, SNEGSKA (reference sequence). J was trimmed by 7 bases and V by 3 bases; bases with no gene match: 21. This CDR3 comprises 19 residues.

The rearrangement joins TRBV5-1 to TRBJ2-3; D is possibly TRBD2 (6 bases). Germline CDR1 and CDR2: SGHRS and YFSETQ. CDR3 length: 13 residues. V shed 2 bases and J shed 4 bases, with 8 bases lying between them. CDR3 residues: CASSLVAADTQYF. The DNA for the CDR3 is TGCGCCAGCAGCTTAGTAGCGGCAGATACGCAGTATTTT.

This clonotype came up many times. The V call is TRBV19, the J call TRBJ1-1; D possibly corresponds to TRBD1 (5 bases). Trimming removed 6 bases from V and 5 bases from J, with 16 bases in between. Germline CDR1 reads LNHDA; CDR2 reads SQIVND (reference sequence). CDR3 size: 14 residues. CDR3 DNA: TGTGCCAGTAGCCGAGGAGGGGCAGGGACTGAAGCTTTCTTT. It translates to CASSRGGAGTEAFF.

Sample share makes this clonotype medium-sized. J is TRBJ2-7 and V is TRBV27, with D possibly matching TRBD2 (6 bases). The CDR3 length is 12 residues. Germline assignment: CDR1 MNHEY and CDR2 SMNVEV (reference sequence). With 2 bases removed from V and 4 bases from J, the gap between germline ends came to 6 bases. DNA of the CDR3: TGTGCCAGCAGTTTACGGGGGTACGAGCAGTACTTC. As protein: CASSLRGYEQYF.

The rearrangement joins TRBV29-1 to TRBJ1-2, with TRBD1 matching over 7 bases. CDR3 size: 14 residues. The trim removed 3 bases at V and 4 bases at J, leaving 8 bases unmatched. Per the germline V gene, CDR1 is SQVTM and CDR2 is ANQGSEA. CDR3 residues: CSVDAQGDSYGYTF. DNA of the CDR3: TGCAGCGTTGATGCGCAGGGGGACTCCTATGGCTACACCTTC.

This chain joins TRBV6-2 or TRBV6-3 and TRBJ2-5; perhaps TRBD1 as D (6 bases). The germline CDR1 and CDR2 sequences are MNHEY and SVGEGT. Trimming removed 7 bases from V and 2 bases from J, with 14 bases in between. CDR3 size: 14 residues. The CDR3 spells CASTLIGGQETQYF. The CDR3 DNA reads TGTGCCAGCACCCTAATAGGGGGACAAGAGACCCAGTACTTC.